Following are 18 T cell receptor beta chains from one sample sequenced in a study of blood T cell repertoires in COVID-19. Some clones are missing from TCRdb's copy, which holds only in-frame ones; the method was immunoSEQ multiplex PCR. The repertoire holds roughly 68,000 clones, with 80% to 85% as singletons. The sequencing input was peripheral blood. All receptors come from a human donor in a cohort sampled during active COVID-19.

The chain combines TRBV5-1 with TRBJ2-3, with D maybe TRBD1 (5 bases). CDR1 and CDR2 from the germline V gene are SGHRS and YFSETQ. The germline V and J ends were trimmed by 1 base and 2 bases, with 11 bases remaining between them. The CDR3 is made up of 15 amino acids. The CDR3 reads CASSLLGDNTDTQYF. The CDR3 nucleotides are TGCGCCAGCAGCTTGTTAGGGGATAACACAGATACGCAGTATTTT.

V and J are TRBV19 and TRBJ2-1; D is undetermined. Trimming stripped 5 bases from V and 6 bases from J, with 11 bases between. Germline CDR1 reads LNHDA; CDR2 reads SQIVND (reference sequence). This CDR3 is 13 amino acids long. The CDR3 reads CASSPPLLNEQFF. CDR3 DNA sequence: TGTGCCAGTAGTCCCCCACTCCTCAATGAGCAGTTCTTC.

The chain joins TRBV6-1 to TRBJ1-3, with a possible D match to TRBD1 (6 bases). Germline lookup yields CDR1 MNHNS and CDR2 SASEGT. Trimming took 1 base from V and 4 from J, leaving 11 bases between them. The CDR3 is 15 residues long. In nucleotides, the CDR3 is TGTGCCAGCAGTGAAGGACCAGGGGCAGGAAACACCATATATTTT. This sequence encodes CASSEGPGAGNTIYF.

The CDR3 reads CASSLTGFAATNEKLFF. The CDR3 nucleotides are TGCGCCAGCAGCCTGACAGGGTTCGCCGCAACTAATGAAAAACTGTTTTTT. The chain employs TRBV4-1 and TRBJ1-4; 7 positions match TRBD1. There are 17 residues in the CDR3. V lost 4 bases to trimming and J lost 0 bases; unmatched junction nucleotides: 8. Per germline, CDR1 MGHRA and CDR2 YSYEKL.

This clone was observed once. The chain has TRBV7-9 and TRBJ1-1; D is ambiguous. Trimming shortened V by 1 base and J by 3 bases, and 12 bases separated the two germline ends. Germline CDR1 SEHNR, CDR2 FQNEAQ (reference sequence). This CDR3 spans 15 amino acids. Here the CDR3 reads CASSLGPGSDTEAFF. The CDR3, as DNA: TGTGCCAGCAGCTTAGGCCCGGGGTCGGACACTGAAGCTTTCTTT.

The rearrangement links TRBV27 to TRBJ1-5; maybe TRBD1 (5 bases). The CDR3 sequence is 15 residues long. Trimming pared 5 bases from V and 9 bases from J, leaving 20 bases between. Germline assignment: CDR1 MNHEY and CDR2 SMNVEV (reference sequence). CDR3 in amino acids: CASSQHYNLQAPQHF. CDR3 DNA: TGTGCCAGCAGTCAACACTACAACCTACAGGCGCCCCAGCATTTT.

The V and J genes are TRBV7-2 and TRBJ2-2; 13 nucleotides align to TRBD2. This CDR3 region has 14 residues. Germline CDR1 is SGHTA and CDR2 is FQGNSA. V was pared by 8 bases and J by 9 bases, with 6 bases of the junction left unmatched. The CDR3 is CASGTSGNSRELFF. As DNA, the CDR3 is TGTGCCAGCGGGACTAGCGGGAATAGTCGGGAGCTGTTTTTT.

This clone was counted only a few times. The chain is built from TRBV18 and TRBJ2-7; 9 bases are a match to TRBD2. Germline-derived CDR1 and CDR2 are KGHSH and LQKENI. This CDR3 spans 16 amino acids. Trimming cost V 3 bases and J 5 bases; bases outside gene matches: 11. This chain's CDR3 is CASSPTNSGSDHEQYF. CDR3 coding DNA: TGTGCCAGCTCACCGACGAATAGCGGGAGTGACCACGAGCAGTACTTC.

This chain uses TRBV15 with TRBJ1-1; D is unclear. Germline V gives CDR1 LNHNV, CDR2 YYDKDF (reference sequence). CDR3 length: 14 amino acids. V lost 0 bases, J lost 4 bases, and 9 bases lay in between. The CDR3 loop reads CATSREGSVTEAFF. CDR3 coding DNA: TGTGCCACCAGCAGAGAGGGGAGCGTCACTGAAGCTTTCTTT.

V is TRBV15 and J is TRBJ2-7; a possible D gene is TRBD1 (5 bases). CDR3 length: 12 amino acids. Germline CDR1 and CDR2: LNHNV and YYDKDF (reference sequence). The V gene lost 4 bases and the J gene lost 3 bases, with 7 bases spanning the gap. CDR3 protein: CATSKDSYEQYF. For the CDR3, the DNA is TGTGCCACCAGCAAAGACAGCTACGAGCAGTACTTC.

This chain joins TRBV19 and TRBJ1-2, with 9 bases lining up with TRBD1. The CDR3 totals 15 residues. The J segment lost 5 bases and the V segment lost 3 bases, leaving 7 bases of the junction unmatched. Germline-derived CDR1 and CDR2 are LNHDA and SQIVND (reference sequence). CDR3 in DNA: TGTGCCAGTAGTATTTTTCCGGGACAGGGTTATGGCTACACCTTC. Translated: CASSIFPGQGYGYTF.

The chain carries TRBV29-1 and TRBJ1-1; unclear D gene. The CDR3 has 12 amino acids. Between the trimmed V and J ends, which lost 6 bases and 1 base, there was a span of 9 bases. Germline V gene data show CDR1 as SQVTM and CDR2 as ANQGSEA. CDR3 loop: CSVTDSNTEAFF. The DNA for the CDR3 is TGCAGCGTGACGGACTCGAACACTGAAGCTTTCTTT. Looking up the rest from reference TRBV29-1 and TRBJ1-1 gives the full variable domain: SAVISQKPSRDICQRGTSLTIQCQVDSQVTMMFWYRQQPGQSLTLIATANQGSEATYESGFVIDKFPISRPNLTFSTLTVSNMSPEDSSIYLCSVTDSNTEAFFGQGTRLTVV.

The chain has TRBV15 and TRBJ1-1, with D maybe TRBD1 (5 bases). The CDR3 consists of 15 residues. The ends were cut back, 0 bases at V and 5 bases at J, with 13 bases in the middle. Germline values: CDR1 LNHNV, CDR2 YYDKDF (reference sequence). This CDR3 is CATSREAGQGTEAFF. For the CDR3, the DNA is TGTGCCACCAGCAGAGAGGCAGGCCAGGGAACTGAAGCTTTCTTT.

This clone was counted a few times. The V and J genes are TRBV5-1 and TRBJ2-7; 8 bases are shared with TRBD2. CDR3 length equals 14 residues. CDR1 and CDR2 from the germline V gene are SGHRS and YFSETQ. V lost 5 bases and J lost 5; bases outside the gene matches: 9. The CDR3 spells CASSRAGVRDEQYF. The CDR3 nucleotides are TGCGCCAGCAGTCGAGCGGGAGTTCGCGACGAGCAGTACTTC.

The chain recombines TRBV28 with TRBJ1-1, with 9 bases identical to TRBD1. Germline CDR1 reads MDHEN; CDR2 reads SYDVKM. This CDR3 region has 14 residues. Trimming at V came to 8 bases and at J to 4 bases, leaving 8 bases not matched to a gene. This chain's CDR3 is CASVTGGLSTEAFF. The CDR3 DNA reads as TGTGCCAGCGTTACAGGGGGCTTGAGCACTGAAGCTTTCTTT.

The V and J genes are TRBV27 and TRBJ2-3; the D gene is possibly TRBD1 (5 bases). The germline V gene has CDR1 MNHEY and CDR2 SMNVEV (reference sequence). V was cut by 0 bases and J by 0 bases, with 7 bases left in between. The CDR3 extends over 15 amino acids. The CDR3 spells CASSLSQGSTDTQYF. Written as DNA, the CDR3 is TGTGCCAGCAGTTTATCCCAGGGAAGCACAGATACGCAGTATTTT.

The rearrangement links TRBV2 to TRBJ1-5; 7 bases agree with TRBD1. From germline, CDR1 is SNHLY and CDR2 FYNNEI. This CDR3 spans 15 amino acids. The V and J ends lost 7 bases and 1 base, in that order; junction bases with no gene match: 7. The CDR3 spells CASKKGAESNQPQHF. The CDR3 DNA follows: TGTGCCAGCAAGAAGGGGGCGGAGAGCAATCAGCCCCAGCATTTT.

The rearrangement uses TRBV19 and TRBJ2-1; TRBD2 aligns across 7 bases. The CDR3 is 14 residues long. Germline V gene data show CDR1 as LNHDA and CDR2 as SQIVND (reference sequence). Trimming removed 3 bases from V and 7 bases from J; junction bases left unmatched: 6. CDR3 region: CASSMGGRINEQFF. The CDR3, as DNA: TGTGCCAGTAGTATGGGCGGGAGAATTAATGAGCAGTTCTTC.